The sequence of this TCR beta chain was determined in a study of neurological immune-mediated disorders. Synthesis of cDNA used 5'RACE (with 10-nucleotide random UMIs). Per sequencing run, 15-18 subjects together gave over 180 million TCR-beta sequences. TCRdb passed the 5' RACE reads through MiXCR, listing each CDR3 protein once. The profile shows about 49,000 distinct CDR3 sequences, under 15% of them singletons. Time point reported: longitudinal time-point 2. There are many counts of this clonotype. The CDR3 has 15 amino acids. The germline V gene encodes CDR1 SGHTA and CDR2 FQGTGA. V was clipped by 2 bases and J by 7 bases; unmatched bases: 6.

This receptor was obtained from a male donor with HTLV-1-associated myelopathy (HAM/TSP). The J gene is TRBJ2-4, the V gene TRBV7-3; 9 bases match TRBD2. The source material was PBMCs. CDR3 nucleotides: TGTGCCAGCAGCTTAGGTAGCGGGGGAGGGAACATTCAGTACTTC. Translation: CASSLGSGGGNIQYF.